Below, one T cell receptor beta chain is given with its context. This sample was included in a study of blood T cell repertoires in COVID-19. Study in general: Samples taken during acute and convalescent COVID-19 were collected in the United States, Italy and Spain. PBMCs, B-cell-depleted T cells, or T cells were the source of the cDNA or gDNA that made up the material.

Source study methods: Nucleated cell number was recorded as an estimate derived from reference gene primer amplification. Assay used: immunoSEQ multiplex PCR; TCRdb lists only in-frame clones, some missing. For V, J and clone size, that table is used; D and trimming come from the DNA. The sample records about 150,000 clones, over 80% being singletons. This TCR was recovered from a man between 65 and 80 years old who had recovered from COVID-19. Sequencing was performed on peripheral blood.

CDR3 coding DNA: TGTGCCAGCAGTAGGGGGTTTAGCACAGATACGCAGTATTTT. It specifies CASSRGFSTDTQYF. This chain uses TRBV7-2 with TRBJ2-3; D is possibly TRBD1 (6 bases). CDR1 is SGHTA, CDR2 FQGNSA, per germline. The CDR3 is made up of 14 amino acids. V lost 6 bases, J lost 0 bases, and 10 bases lay in between.